The TCR beta chain described here comes from a study of human T cells and chemical hapten exposure. Individual cDNA molecules in this library carried unique molecular identifiers. TCRdb re-analysed the 5' RACE reads in MiXCR, keeping a single row per CDR3 protein. The sample shows 100,000 to 120,000 distinct CDR3 sequences, approximately 20% of them seen only once. Before extraction, the whole blood was not fractionated, and total RNA was taken from it. This clonotype was seen more than once but under ten times. Between the trimmed V and J ends, which lost 1 base and 0 bases, there was a span of 10 bases. CDR1 and CDR2 from the germline V gene are SQVTM and ANQGSEA. This CDR3 is built from 15 residues.

The source is a human donor in good health. This chain uses TRBV29-1 with TRBJ2-4; D gene uncertain. The CDR3 region has the DNA TGCAGCGTTGAAGGGGGTGAACTAGCCAAAAACATTCAGTACTTC. Amino acid sequence: CSVEGGELAKNIQYF.